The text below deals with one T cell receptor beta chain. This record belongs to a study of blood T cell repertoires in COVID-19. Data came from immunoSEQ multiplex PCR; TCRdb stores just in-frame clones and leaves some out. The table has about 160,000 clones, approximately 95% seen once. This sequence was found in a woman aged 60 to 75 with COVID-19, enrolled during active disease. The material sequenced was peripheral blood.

Written as DNA, the CDR3 is TGCGCCAGCAGCGCGGACCGGGACAGGGTAATGAACACTGAAGCTTTCTTT. It is translated as CASSADRDRVMNTEAFF. V is TRBV5-1 and J is TRBJ1-1; TRBD1 agrees at 9 bases. Germline CDR1 is SGHRS and CDR2 is YFSETQ. The CDR3 spans 17 residues. V dropped 4 bases and J dropped 0; count of bases not matched to a gene: 10.